Shown below are 19 T cell receptor beta chains from a single sample sequenced in a study of T cell responses to AZD1222 COVID-19 vaccine. Using immunoSEQ multiplex PCR, the repertoire was profiled, and TCRdb retains in-frame clones only, with some absent. The sample lists 150,000 to 200,000 clones; 94% were seen once. Sequencing was performed on peripheral blood, taken 28 days after the second AZD1222 dose. The source is an adult who received the AZD1222 COVID-19 vaccine.

This chain links TRBV5-6 with TRBJ2-5; D call uncertain. Germline-derived CDR1 and CDR2 are SGHDT and YYEEEE. The V end lost 4 bases, the J end lost 5 bases, and 18 bases lay between the germline ends. This CDR3 comprises 15 residues. DNA of the CDR3: TGTGCCAGCAGCGGGTGGACCCTGAGACGGGAGACCCAGTACTTC. It specifies CASSGWTLRRETQYF.

The chain combines TRBV5-1 with TRBJ2-7; 13 positions agree with TRBD2. V shed 4 bases, J shed 3 bases, and the junction held 19 bases outside the gene matches. Germline CDR1 reads SGHRS; CDR2 reads YFSETQ. This CDR3 comprises 20 residues. The CDR3 is CASSGSLGLAGMGTLYEQYF. In nucleotides, the CDR3 is TGCGCCAGCAGCGGATCCCTGGGACTAGCGGGGATGGGGACCCTCTACGAGCAGTACTTC. Complete variable domain (other parts from reference TRBV5-1 and TRBJ2-7): KAGVTQTPRYLIKTRGQQVTLSCSPISGHRSVSWYQQTPGQGLQFLFEYFSETQRNKGNFPGRFSGRQFSNSRSEMNVSTLELGDSALYLCASSGSLGLAGMGTLYEQYFGPGTRLTVT.

The chain employs TRBV28 and TRBJ1-1; D is undetermined. There are 14 residues in the CDR3. V shed 6 bases and J shed 11 bases, with 22 bases lying between them. Looked up from germline, CDR1 is MDHEN and CDR2 is SYDVKM. The CDR3 region has the DNA TGTGCCAGCAGCGTGATTCGGACGGCCTCAGAGGCTTTCTTT. Its translation: CASSVIRTASEAFF.

This rearrangement joins TRBV7-9 to TRBJ2-7, with D perhaps matching TRBD1 or TRBD2 (5 bases each). Deletions cut 5 bases from V and 4 bases from J, with 15 bases between. The V gene's germline CDR1 is SEHNR and CDR2 FQNEAQ (reference sequence). This CDR3 has 14 amino acids. The CDR3 DNA sequence: TGTGCCAGCAGCCCTGGGGCTAGCTCTTACGAGCAGTACTTC. It encodes CASSPGASSYEQYF.

V and J are TRBV18 and TRBJ2-3; 9 positions match TRBD1. The V segment lost 5 bases and the J segment 6 bases; nucleotides outside the gene matches: 6. CDR1 is KGHSH, CDR2 LQKENI, per germline. CDR3 size: 14 residues. The chain's CDR3 is CASSEGTGYDTQYF. CDR3 sequence (DNA): TGTGCCAGCTCAGAAGGGACAGGGTACGATACGCAGTATTTT. Supplemented by reference TRBV18 and TRBJ2-3, the full variable domain reads NAGVMQNPRHLVRRRGQEARLRCSPMKGHSHVYWYRQLPEEGLKFMVYLQKENIIDESGMPKERFSAEFPKEGPSILRIQQVVRGDSAAYFCASSEGTGYDTQYFGPGTRLTVL.

This clone was counted a single time. The V call is TRBV27, the J call TRBJ2-3; no clear D gene. The CDR3 length is 15 residues. The germline V and J ends were trimmed by 4 bases and 2 bases, with 13 bases remaining between them. Looked up from germline, CDR1 is MNHEY and CDR2 is SMNVEV (reference sequence). CDR3 in amino acids: CASSSMAPNTDTQYF. DNA of the CDR3: TGTGCCAGCAGTTCCATGGCCCCGAACACAGATACGCAGTATTTT.

The rearrangement links TRBV30 to TRBJ1-3, with 8 bases matching TRBD1. The CDR3 sequence is 17 residues long. Germline CDR1 and CDR2: GTSNPN and SVGIG (reference sequence). V shed 3 bases, J shed 0 bases, and the junction held 10 bases outside the gene matches. In DNA, the CDR3 is TGTGCCTGGAGGCCGACAGGGGCCCTTTACTCTGGAAACACCATATATTTT. This encodes CAWRPTGALYSGNTIYF.

V usage is TRBV2 and J usage is TRBJ1-5, with D perhaps TRBD1 (6 bases). CDR3 length: 16 residues. Trimming removed 6 bases at V and 6 bases at J, with 21 bases between. Germline V gene sequence: CDR1 SNHLY, CDR2 FYNNEI. The CDR3: CASRPQGTIAGQPQHF. The CDR3 nucleotides read TGTGCCAGCAGACCACAGGGAACGATAGCGGGTCAGCCCCAGCATTTT.

The chain's CDR3 is CASSLRDSRGNSPLHF. CDR3 coding DNA: TGTGCCAGCAGCTTAAGGGACAGCAGGGGGAATTCACCCCTCCACTTT. The genes are TRBV7-2 and TRBJ1-6; 7 bases line up with TRBD1. The CDR3 totals 16 residues. V shed 2 bases and J 7 bases; nucleotides not matched to a gene: 8. In germline, CDR1 is SGHTA, CDR2 FQGNSA.

This clone was picked up one time. This chain joins TRBV2 and TRBJ1-5; 9 bases match TRBD1. The germline V gene encodes CDR1 SNHLY and CDR2 FYNNEI. The CDR3 loop spans 16 amino acids. Germline trimming cut 2 bases from V and 2 bases from J; bases unmatched to any gene: 4. The chain's CDR3 is CASSETGGAGNQPQHF. The DNA for the CDR3 is TGTGCCAGCAGTGAAACAGGGGGCGCGGGCAATCAGCCCCAGCATTTT.

The chain has TRBV28 and TRBJ2-1; a possible D gene is TRBD2 (5 bases). The germline V gene encodes CDR1 MDHEN and CDR2 SYDVKM. CDR3 size: 15 residues. Trimming left V 3 bases short and J 5 bases short, with 14 bases between. CDR3 sequence: CASSLLLEINNEQFF. CDR3 sequence (DNA): TGTGCCAGCAGTTTGTTACTAGAAATAAACAATGAGCAGTTCTTC.

The chain combines TRBV15 with TRBJ1-2; possibly TRBD1 for D (5 bases). The germline V and J ends were trimmed by 1 base and 4 bases, with 13 bases remaining between them. The CDR3 extends over 15 amino acids. The germline V gene encodes CDR1 LNHNV and CDR2 YYDKDF (reference sequence). In nucleotides, the CDR3 is TGTGCCACCAGCAGAGGGGGGGGTCGGCTCTATGGCTACACCTTC. Protein sequence: CATSRGGGRLYGYTF.

V and J are TRBV4-2 and TRBJ2-7, with TRBD2 as a possible D gene (5 bases). CDR1 LGHNA and CDR2 YNFKEQ come from the germline V gene. The CDR3 is 16 amino acids. Trimming stripped 4 bases from V and 3 bases from J, with 19 bases between. The CDR3 is CASSRNGKGAIYEQYF. The CDR3 region has the DNA TGTGCCAGCAGCCGCAACGGGAAGGGAGCAATCTACGAGCAGTACTTC.

The chain joins TRBV30 to TRBJ1-3; D gene uncertain. Germline values: CDR1 GTSNPN, CDR2 SVGIG (reference sequence). The germline V and J ends were trimmed by 0 bases and 0 bases, with 9 bases remaining between them. CDR3 size: 15 residues. Written as DNA, the CDR3 is TGTGCCTGGAGTGTAACGCACCGCTCTGGAAACACCATATATTTT. Encoded protein: CAWSVTHRSGNTIYF.

V and J are TRBV12-3 or TRBV12-4 and TRBJ2-1, with D uncertain. With 4 bases removed from V and 10 bases from J, the gap between germline ends came to 11 bases. The CDR3 sequence is 12 residues long. CDR3 protein: CASSSSRKEQFF. The CDR3 region has the DNA TGTGCCAGCAGTTCAAGCAGAAAGGAGCAGTTCTTC.

The chain uses TRBV5-4 and TRBJ1-1, with D hard to call. V was cut by 0 bases and J by 6 bases, with 12 bases left in between. CDR1 is SGHNT and CDR2 is YYREEE in the germline V gene (reference sequence). CDR3 size: 14 residues. CDR3 DNA: TGTGCCAGCAGCTTGGGTCCTACCAACGCTGAAGCTTTCTTT. Translation gives CASSLGPTNAEAFF. Filled out from reference TRBV5-4 and TRBJ1-1, the complete variable domain reads ETGVTQSPTHLIKTRGQQVTLRCSSQSGHNTVSWYQQALGQGPQFIFQYYREEENGRGNFPPRFSGLQFPNYSSELNVNALELDDSALYLCASSLGPTNAEAFFGQGTRLTVV.

This sequence joins TRBV3-1 (or the pseudogene TRBV3-2) and TRBJ1-1; D unresolved. V was pared by 4 bases and J by 4 bases, with 10 bases between. The CDR3 has 13 amino acids. Germline assignment: CDR1 LGHDT and CDR2 YNNKEL (reference sequence). The CDR3 sequence: CASSLRSPTEAFF. CDR3 bases: TGTGCCAGCAGCCTTCGGAGCCCCACTGAAGCTTTCTTT.

V and J are TRBV13 and TRBJ2-3; 9 bases fit TRBD1. This CDR3 comprises 15 residues. Germline values: CDR1 PRHDT, CDR2 FYEKMQ (reference sequence). V lost 0 bases and J lost 4; bases outside the gene matches: 2. CDR3 protein: CASSLGGQGADTQYF. The DNA of the CDR3 is TGTGCCAGCAGCTTAGGGGGACAGGGCGCAGATACGCAGTATTTT. Filled out from reference TRBV13 and TRBJ2-3, the complete variable domain reads AAGVIQSPRHLIKEKRETATLKCYPIPRHDTVYWYQQGPGQDPQFLISFYEKMQSDKGSIPDRFSAQQFSDYHSELNMSSLELGDSALYFCASSLGGQGADTQYFGPGTRLTVL.

This rearrangement joins TRBV7-2 to TRBJ1-2; unclear D gene. Germline V gives CDR1 SGHTA, CDR2 FQGNSA. V was cut by 0 bases and J by 8 bases, with 7 bases left in between. This CDR3 comprises 12 residues. The chain's CDR3 is CASSLAGGGYTF. The DNA of the CDR3 is TGTGCCAGCAGCTTAGCGGGCGGGGGCTACACCTTC.